Described below is a single TCR beta chain sequence and its context. The target antigen is unknown. This entry is derived from a study of T cells in localized non-small cell lung cancer. The V gene lost 1 base and the J gene lost 3 bases, with 14 bases spanning the gap. This CDR3 is built from 16 residues. Germline CDR1 reads LGHNA; CDR2 reads YSLEER. The study's findings and limits: Heterogeneity is still possible, as just one tumor region was sequenced. Patients showing higher blood T cell density tended to see longer overall survival.

Profiled with immunoSEQ multiplex PCR; TCRdb holds only in-frame clones, not every one. This sample yields roughly 33,000 clones, of which roughly 90% are seen a single time; around 4% belongs to the top ten. Sequenced material: peripheral blood, taken before any cancer treatment. The sequence was obtained from a woman between 35 and 70 years old with stage I lung adenocarcinoma. The chain uses TRBV4-3 and TRBJ2-3; no clear D gene. The CDR3 loop reads CASSQVTASGTDTQYF. For the CDR3, the DNA is TGCGCCAGCAGCCAAGTGACGGCGTCCGGTACAGATACGCAGTATTTT.